Following are 12 T cell receptor beta chains from one sample sequenced in a study of immune heterogeneity within non-small cell lung tumors. The TCR beta CDR3 region was amplified by multiplex PCR employing 32 V and 13 J primers. Each CDR3 protein is one row after TCRdb ran MiXCR on the multiplex PCR reads. The top ten clones hold 4% to 6.5% of a sample with 15,000 or so distinct CDR3 sequences, around 27% of them seen once. Bulk tumor genomic DNA, 600 ng per sample, was the template. Surgery yielded several widely spaced biopsies per primary tumor. These patients got curative surgery after being newly diagnosed with untreated non-small cell lung cancer. The sequencing sample was made of lung tumor tissue. Receptors originate from a man aged 40-55 years with non-small cell lung cancer.

There are many counts of this clonotype. The chain uses TRBV7-2 and TRBJ1-2; 8 nucleotides line up with TRBD1. The CDR3 extends over 13 amino acids. Per germline, CDR1 SGHTA and CDR2 FQGNSA. V lost 4 bases and J lost 8; bases outside the gene matches: 6. The CDR3 loop reads CASSSTGAYGYTF. The CDR3 nucleotides read TGTGCCAGCAGCTCGACAGGGGCCTACGGCTACACCTTC.

As regards this clonotype: A much larger clone lies one base from this, so it may be a read error. In DNA, the CDR3 is TGTGCCTGGAGTAACCAGGAGAACACTGAAGCTTTCTTT. Its translation is CAWSNQENTEAFF. The chain links TRBV30 to TRBJ1-1; D uncertain. The CDR3 is 13 residues long. Trimming cost V 2 bases and J 1 base, with 8 bases left between them. Germline-derived CDR1 and CDR2 are GTSNPN and SVGIG (reference sequence). The whole variable domain, filled in from reference TRBV30 and TRBJ1-1, reads SQTIHQWPATLVQPVGSPLSLECTVEGTSNPNLYWYRQAAGRGLQLLFYSVGIGQISSEVPQNLSASRPQDRQFILSSKKLLLSDSGFYLCAWSNQENTEAFFGQGTRLTVV.

The sample holds many counts of this clonotype. The chain carries TRBV6-1 and TRBJ2-5; TRBD2 agrees at 9 bases. This CDR3 contains 17 residues. V shed 1 base and J 6 bases; nucleotides not matched to a gene: 12. CDR1 and CDR2 from the germline V gene are MNHNS and SASEGT. CDR3 bases: TGTGCCAGCAGTGAAGGAGCTAGCGGGGTGGGGGGGAAGACCCAGTACTTC. This codes for CASSEGASGVGGKTQYF.

Of note for this clonotype: A junction end diverges from the germline sequence, so it may reflect a read error. This chain joins TRBV7-9 and TRBJ2-7, with 10 bases lining up with TRBD1. The length of the CDR3 is 15 residues. CDR1 SEHNR and CDR2 FQNEAQ come from the germline V gene (reference sequence). The CDR3 DNA is TGTGCCAGCAGCTTAGAGGGGACAGGGGCCTACGAGCTGTACTTC. It encodes CASSLEGTGAYELYF.

Judged by abundance, this clonotype is medium-sized. The V and J genes are TRBV4-3 and TRBJ2-1; no reliable D call. The CDR3 extends over 14 amino acids. The germline V gene encodes CDR1 LGHNA and CDR2 YSLEER. Trimming cost V 0 bases and J 8 bases, with 11 bases left between them. The CDR3 nucleotides are TGCGCCAGCAGCCAAGATTGGGGTAGTTATGAGCAGTTCTTC. Translated, it gives CASSQDWGSYEQFF.

In its sample, this clonotype was seen many times. The chain links TRBV6-2 or TRBV6-3 to TRBJ1-2; perhaps TRBD1 as D (5 bases). The CDR3 is made up of 14 amino acids. Germline values: CDR1 MNHEY, CDR2 SVGEGT. Trimming took off 0 bases at V and 4 bases at J, with 9 bases between the two ends. CDR3: CASSYSGGTYGYTF. CDR3 nucleotides: TGTGCCAGCAGTTACTCGGGCGGGACCTATGGCTACACCTTC.

By frequency in the sample, this clonotype is medium-sized. The J gene is TRBJ2-3, the V gene TRBV18; D gene uncertain. V lost 2 bases to trimming and J lost 4 bases, with 13 bases between them. Germline lookup yields CDR1 KGHSH and CDR2 LQKENI. The CDR3 contains 15 residues. This CDR3 is CASSPVFLGADTQYF. Here the CDR3 DNA reads TGTGCCAGCTCACCAGTTTTTCTAGGAGCAGATACGCAGTATTTT.

This clonotype is labeled medium-sized (0.01 to 0.1%). The chain combines TRBV19 with TRBJ2-3; 9 positions agree with TRBD2. Germline assignment: CDR1 LNHDA and CDR2 SQIVND (reference sequence). The CDR3 covers 17 residues. V lost 3 bases, J lost 2 bases, and 9 bases stayed unmatched. The CDR3 sequence is CASSIRKLAGLTDTQYF. The CDR3 DNA reads TGTGCCAGTAGTATCCGAAAACTAGCGGGTCTCACAGATACGCAGTATTTT.

This clonotype was counted between two and nine times. The V gene is TRBV10-3, the J gene TRBJ2-1; D may be TRBD2 (6 bases). There are 14 residues in the CDR3. Germline loops: CDR1 ENHRY, CDR2 SYGVKD. The ends were cut back, 8 bases at V and 5 bases at J, with 16 bases in the middle. DNA for the CDR3: TGTGCCATCCGGTCCGCGGGATCCGACAATGAGCAGTTCTTC. Encoded protein: CAIRSAGSDNEQFF.

About this clonotype: Just one base apart from a much larger clone, this may be a read error. This sequence joins TRBV5-5 and TRBJ1-2; D call uncertain. Germline CDR1 SGHKS, CDR2 YYEKEE (reference sequence). Trimming shortened V by 4 bases and J by 2 bases, and 6 bases separated the two germline ends. The CDR3 has 12 residues. The CDR3: CASSRYNYGYTF. CDR3 sequence (DNA): TGTGCCAGCAGCAGGTACAACTATGGCTACACCTTC. Filled out from reference TRBV5-5 and TRBJ1-2, the complete variable domain reads DAGVTQSPTHLIKTRGQQVTLRCSPISGHKSVSWYQQVLGQGPQFIFQYYEKEERGRGNFPDRFSARQFPNYSSELNVNALLLGDSALYLCASSRYNYGYTFGSGTRLTVV.

This clonotype was picked up a small number of times. The rearrangement links TRBV13 to TRBJ2-1; 12 bases map to TRBD1. Germline V gives CDR1 PRHDT, CDR2 FYEKMQ (reference sequence). Trimming removed 2 bases from V and 9 bases from J; junction bases left unmatched: 5. The CDR3 runs to 15 residues. CDR3 DNA: TGTGCCAGCAGCTTACCGGGACAGGGGGCGTTTGAGCAGTTCTTC. It specifies CASSLPGQGAFEQFF.

Of note for this clonotype: A much larger clone lies a single base off, so this may be a read error. CDR3 nucleotide sequence: TGTGCCAGCAGCTCGGGGGGGGACAGCCTCTCCTGCGAGCAGTACTTC. It is translated as CASSSGGDSLSCEQYF. The chain links TRBV11-3 to TRBJ2-7; possible D gene TRBD2, 8 bases. The CDR3 has 16 residues. Germline V gives CDR1 SGHNT, CDR2 YENEEA.